This T cell receptor beta chain was found in a study of T cell responses to AZD1222 COVID-19 vaccine. General observations from the study: Only five or six people who got AZD1222 tested seropositive at baseline. There were vaccine-associated CD4 TCRs across spike, dominant at 160-218 and 743-854. The study found Spike-specific TCR breadth and depth rose after two AZD1222 doses.

Investigators merged groups given second doses at roughly 4 or roughly 12 weeks. The CDR3 sequence is 17 residues long. Losses at the gene ends were 4 bases for V and 3 bases for J; bases not matched to a gene: 14. Germline V gives CDR1 MDHEN, CDR2 SYDVKM. This clone occurred once. What it binds is unknown. TCRdb's table, derived via immunoSEQ multiplex PCR, lists solely in-frame clones and lacks some. The sample yields roughly 150,000 clones, 92% seen once. This TCR came from an adult who received the AZD1222 COVID-19 vaccine. This specimen was peripheral blood, taken 28 days after the second AZD1222 dose. This rearrangement joins TRBV28 to TRBJ1-2; 7 bases are shared with TRBD1. For the CDR3, the DNA is TGTGCCAGCAGTTCACGCCGGGACAGCCTTTCTTACTATGGCTACACCTTC. The encoded protein is CASSSRRDSLSYYGYTF.